This T cell receptor (beta chain) was found in a study of T cells in Graves' hyperthyroidism and ophthalmopathy. Broader study findings: The model predicted ophthalmopathy a median roughly 6.5 months before onset.

This clonotype was seen a few times. Its matching antigen is unknown. RNA transcripts served as the template for amplifying TCR beta CDR3 regions. Initially, a first-round RT-PCR of the TCR CDR3 employed the HTBI primer set. A single record per CDR3 protein comes from TCRdb applying MiXCR to the multiplex PCR reads. The data contain roughly 750,000 distinct CDR3 sequences, approximately 16% of them singletons. The V gene's germline CDR1 is MDHEN and CDR2 SYDVKM. Trimming cost V 8 bases and J 4 bases; bases outside gene matches: 2. The CDR3 covers 13 residues. The clonotype was recovered from a man between 18 and 29 years old with Graves' hyperthyroidism. Specimen: blood. This chain joins TRBV28 and TRBJ1-4, with TRBD1 matching 9 bases. This CDR3 reads CASRDRVNEKLFF. The CDR3 coding sequence is TGTGCCAGCCGGGACAGGGTTAATGAAAAACTGTTTTTT.